These 14 T cell receptor beta chains were sequenced from one sample in a study of blood T cell repertoires in COVID-19. Some clones are missing from TCRdb's copy, which holds only in-frame ones; the method was immunoSEQ multiplex PCR. The table includes over 200,000 clones, 90% detected once. The sequenced material came from peripheral blood. Source of these receptors: a man younger than 45 with COVID-19, enrolled during active disease.

The V and J genes are TRBV15 and TRBJ1-4; 7 bases are a match to TRBD1. The J segment lost 3 bases and the V segment lost 1 base, leaving 8 bases of the junction unmatched. This CDR3 has 17 residues. Germline CDR1 reads LNHNV; CDR2 reads YYDKDF (reference sequence). The CDR3 loop is CATSRAAEGAANEKLFF. CDR3 sequence (DNA): TGTGCCACCAGCAGAGCAGCAGAGGGGGCTGCTAATGAAAAACTGTTTTTT. The full variable domain, completed using reference TRBV15 and TRBJ1-4, is DAMVIQNPRYQVTQFGKPVTLSCSQTLNHNVMYWYQQKSSQAPKLLFHYYDKDFNNEADTPDNFQSRRPNTSFCFLDIRSPGLGDTAMYLCATSRAAEGAANEKLFFGSGTQLSVL.

V usage is TRBV28 and J usage is TRBJ2-3, with 8 bases aligning to TRBD1. Germline CDR1 reads MDHEN; CDR2 reads SYDVKM. V trimming: 2 bases; J trimming: 6 bases; junction bases outside the gene matches: 4. The CDR3 length is 14 residues. The CDR3 reads CASSLGQGADTQYF. The CDR3 coding sequence is TGTGCCAGCAGTTTAGGACAGGGAGCGGATACGCAGTATTTT. The full variable domain, completed using reference TRBV28 and TRBJ2-3, is DVKVTQSSRYLVKRTGEKVFLECVQDMDHENMFWYRQDPGLGLRLIYFSYDVKMKEKGDIPEGYSVSREKKERFSLILESASTNQTSMYLCASSLGQGADTQYFGPGTRLTVL.

The chain is built from TRBV24-1 and TRBJ2-3; TRBD2 matches at 8 bases. Germline values: CDR1 KGHDR, CDR2 SFDVKD. The CDR3 contains 13 residues. V lost 10 bases, J lost 2 bases, and 4 bases stayed unmatched. For the CDR3, the DNA is TGTGCCACAGGACTAGCAAACACAGATACGCAGTATTTT. Protein sequence: CATGLANTDTQYF.

The V and J genes are TRBV7-8 and TRBJ2-3; tentatively, D is TRBD1 (6 bases). This CDR3 region has 12 residues. Germline CDR1 and CDR2: SGHVS and FQNEAQ. V was trimmed by 5 bases and J by 6 bases, leaving 9 bases between them. CDR3 DNA sequence: TGTGCCAGCAGCGCAGGGGCGGATACGCAGTATTTT. It is translated as CASSAGADTQYF.

A single count supports this clone. The genes are TRBV14 and TRBJ1-1; 8 bases match TRBD1. V shed 4 bases and J 1 base; nucleotides not matched to a gene: 11. This CDR3 spans 17 amino acids. CDR1 and CDR2 from the germline V gene are SGHDN and FVKESK. The CDR3 nucleotides read TGTGCCAGCAGCCCGCTACTCAACAGGGGGAAGAACACTGAAGCTTTCTTT. It is translated as CASSPLLNRGKNTEAFF.

This chain links TRBV28 with TRBJ1-3; D call uncertain. CDR3 length equals 16 residues. The ends were cut back, 6 bases at V and 3 bases at J, with 18 bases in the middle. CDR1 and CDR2 from the germline V gene are MDHEN and SYDVKM. The CDR3 is CASSPSGSSGGNTIYF. The CDR3 DNA reads TGTGCCAGCAGCCCTTCGGGGTCGTCTGGTGGAAACACCATATATTTT.

The V gene is TRBV5-4, the J gene TRBJ2-1, with D possibly being TRBD1 (5 bases). The CDR3 sequence is 15 residues long. Trimming stripped 4 bases from V and 0 bases from J, with 11 bases between. The germline CDR1 and CDR2 sequences are SGHNT and YYREEE (reference sequence). Here the CDR3 reads CASSPDSDSYNEQFF. CDR3 coding DNA: TGTGCCAGCAGCCCAGACAGTGACTCCTACAATGAGCAGTTCTTC. Full variable domain (missing parts from reference TRBV5-4 and TRBJ2-1): ETGVTQSPTHLIKTRGQQVTLRCSSQSGHNTVSWYQQALGQGPQFIFQYYREEENGRGNFPPRFSGLQFPNYSSELNVNALELDDSALYLCASSPDSDSYNEQFFGPGTRLTVL.

The chain uses TRBV7-3 and TRBJ1-3; D not resolved. V lost 1 base and J lost 0, with 7 bases in between. The length of the CDR3 is 15 residues. Germline-derived CDR1 and CDR2 are SGHTA and FQGTGA. CDR3 sequence reads: CASSLMGVSGNTIYF. In nucleotides, the CDR3 is TGTGCCAGCAGCTTAATGGGCGTCTCTGGAAACACCATATATTTT.

The chain joins TRBV4-1 to TRBJ1-2; D is unclear. With 4 bases removed from V and 5 bases from J, the gap between germline ends came to 17 bases. Germline loops: CDR1 MGHRA, CDR2 YSYEKL. This CDR3 is 15 amino acids long. The CDR3 loop reads CASSLAGASDYGYTF. The CDR3 nucleotides are TGCGCCAGCAGCCTAGCGGGAGCCTCAGATTATGGCTACACCTTC.

This chain connects TRBV4-2 to TRBJ1-6; D unresolved. CDR3 length: 16 residues. With 1 base removed from V and 5 bases from J, the gap between germline ends came to 12 bases. Germline values: CDR1 LGHNA, CDR2 YNFKEQ. The CDR3 is CASSQAAKQNNSPLHF. The CDR3 region has the DNA TGTGCCAGCAGCCAAGCGGCGAAACAGAATAATTCACCCCTCCACTTT.

The CDR3 region has the DNA TGTGCCAGCAGACCGGCGACATGGGATGAGCAGTTCTTC. This translates into CASRPATWDEQFF. The genes are TRBV6-5 and TRBJ2-1; D uncertain. With 6 bases removed from V and 8 bases from J, the gap between germline ends came to 14 bases. Germline V lookup: CDR1 MNHEY, CDR2 SVGAGI. The CDR3 runs to 13 residues.

This chain links TRBV7-3 with TRBJ2-3; 10 nucleotides match TRBD2. Germline-derived CDR1 and CDR2 are SGHTA and FQGTGA. There are 17 residues in the CDR3. The trim removed 1 base at V and 5 bases at J, leaving 9 bases unmatched. The DNA of the CDR3 is TGTGCCAGCAGCTTAATGGCTAGCGGGAGCGGAGGAGATACGCAGTATTTT. Protein: CASSLMASGSGGDTQYF.

The chain employs TRBV4-3 and TRBJ2-3; TRBD1 aligns across 10 bases. The V gene's germline CDR1 is LGHNA and CDR2 YSLEER. V lost 3 bases to trimming and J lost 6 bases; unmatched junction nucleotides: 0. The CDR3 extends over 13 amino acids. In DNA, the CDR3 is TGCGCCAGCAGCCAGGACAGGGGGGATACGCAGTATTTT. It codes for CASSQDRGDTQYF.

The genes are TRBV5-1 and TRBJ2-7, with TRBD2 as a possible D gene (6 bases). The CDR3 spans 15 residues. Trimming took 5 bases from V and 1 from J, leaving 16 bases between them. Germline CDR1 reads SGHRS; CDR2 reads YFSETQ. CDR3 region: CASRSHWGESYEQYF. The CDR3 DNA sequence: TGCGCCAGCAGATCCCATTGGGGGGAGTCCTACGAGCAGTACTTC.